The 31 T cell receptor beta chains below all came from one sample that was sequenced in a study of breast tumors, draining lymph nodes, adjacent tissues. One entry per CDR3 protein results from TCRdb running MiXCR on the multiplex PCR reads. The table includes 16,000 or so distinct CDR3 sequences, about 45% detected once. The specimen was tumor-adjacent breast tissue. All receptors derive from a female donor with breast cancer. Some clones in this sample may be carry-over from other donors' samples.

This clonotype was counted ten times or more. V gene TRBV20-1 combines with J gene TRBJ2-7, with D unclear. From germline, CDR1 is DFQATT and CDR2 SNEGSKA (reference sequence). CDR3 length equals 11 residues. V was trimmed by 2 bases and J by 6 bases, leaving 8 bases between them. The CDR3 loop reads CSARRGFEQYF. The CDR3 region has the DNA TGCAGTGCTAGACGCGGTTTCGAGCAGTACTTC.

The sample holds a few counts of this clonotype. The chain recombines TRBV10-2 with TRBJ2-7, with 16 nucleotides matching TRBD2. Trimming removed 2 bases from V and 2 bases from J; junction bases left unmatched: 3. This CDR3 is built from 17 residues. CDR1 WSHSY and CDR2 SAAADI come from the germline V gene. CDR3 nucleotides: TGCGCCAGCAGTGAGCTTGGGACTAGCGGGAGGGCCTACGAGCAGTACTTC. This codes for CASSELGTSGRAYEQYF.

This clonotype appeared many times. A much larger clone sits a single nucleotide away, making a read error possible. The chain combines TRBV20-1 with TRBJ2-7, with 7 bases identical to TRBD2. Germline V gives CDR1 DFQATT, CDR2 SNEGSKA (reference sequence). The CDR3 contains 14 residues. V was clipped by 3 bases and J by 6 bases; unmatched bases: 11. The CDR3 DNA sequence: TGCAGTGCTAGTATGTCTAGCGGTAGCTCCGAGCAGTACTTC. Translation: CSASMSSGSSEQYF.

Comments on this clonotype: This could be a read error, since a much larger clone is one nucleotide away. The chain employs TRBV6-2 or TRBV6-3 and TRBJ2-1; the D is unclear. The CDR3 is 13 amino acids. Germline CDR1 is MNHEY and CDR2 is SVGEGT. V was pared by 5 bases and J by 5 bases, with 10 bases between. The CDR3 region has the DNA TGTGCCAGCAGTCACAATAGTAACAATGAGCAGTTCTTC. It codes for CASSHNSNNEQFF.

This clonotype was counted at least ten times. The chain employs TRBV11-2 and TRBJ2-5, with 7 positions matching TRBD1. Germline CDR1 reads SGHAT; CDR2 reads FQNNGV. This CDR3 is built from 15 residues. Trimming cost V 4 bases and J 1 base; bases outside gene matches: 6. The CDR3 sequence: CASSSRQGFQETQYF. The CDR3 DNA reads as TGTGCCAGCAGCTCCCGACAGGGATTCCAAGAGACCCAGTACTTC.

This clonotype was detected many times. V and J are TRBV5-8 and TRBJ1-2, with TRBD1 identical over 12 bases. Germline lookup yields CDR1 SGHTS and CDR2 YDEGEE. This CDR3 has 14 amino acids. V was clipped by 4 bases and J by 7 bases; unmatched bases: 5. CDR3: CASSPGTGGTGYTF. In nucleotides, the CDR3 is TGTGCCAGCAGCCCGGGGACAGGGGGCACTGGCTACACCTTC.

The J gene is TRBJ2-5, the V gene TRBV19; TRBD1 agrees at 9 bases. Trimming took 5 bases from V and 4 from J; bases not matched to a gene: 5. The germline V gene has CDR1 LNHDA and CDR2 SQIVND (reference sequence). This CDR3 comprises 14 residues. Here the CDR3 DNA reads TGTGCCAGTAGTTCCGTGGACAGGGGAGAGACCCAGTACTTC. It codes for CASSSVDRGETQYF.

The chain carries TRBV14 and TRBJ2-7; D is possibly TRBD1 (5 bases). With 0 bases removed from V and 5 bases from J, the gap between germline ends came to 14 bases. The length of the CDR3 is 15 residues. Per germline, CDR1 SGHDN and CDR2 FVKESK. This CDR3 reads CASSQDIRGEHEQYF. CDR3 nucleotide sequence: TGTGCCAGCAGCCAAGATATTAGGGGCGAGCACGAGCAGTACTTC. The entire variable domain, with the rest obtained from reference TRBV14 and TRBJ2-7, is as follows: EAGVTQFPSHSVIEKGQTVTLRCDPISGHDNLYWYRRVMGKEIKFLLHFVKESKQDESGMPNNRFLAERTGGTYSTLKVQPAELEDSGVYFCASSQDIRGEHEQYFGPGTRLTVT.

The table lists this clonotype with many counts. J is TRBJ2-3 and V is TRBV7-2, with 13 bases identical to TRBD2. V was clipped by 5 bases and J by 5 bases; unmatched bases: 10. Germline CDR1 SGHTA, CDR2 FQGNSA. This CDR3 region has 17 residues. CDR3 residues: CASSHRLAGGTRDTQYF. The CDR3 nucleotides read TGTGCCAGCAGCCACCGACTAGCGGGGGGTACTCGAGATACGCAGTATTTT.

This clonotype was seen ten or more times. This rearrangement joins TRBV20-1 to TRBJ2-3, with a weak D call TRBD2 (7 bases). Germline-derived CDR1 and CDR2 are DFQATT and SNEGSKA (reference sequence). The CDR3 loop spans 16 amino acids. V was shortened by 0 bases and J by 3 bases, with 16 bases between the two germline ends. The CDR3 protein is CSARDPPGGRTDTQYF. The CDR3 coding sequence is TGCAGTGCTAGAGATCCCCCGGGGGGCAGGACAGATACGCAGTATTTT.

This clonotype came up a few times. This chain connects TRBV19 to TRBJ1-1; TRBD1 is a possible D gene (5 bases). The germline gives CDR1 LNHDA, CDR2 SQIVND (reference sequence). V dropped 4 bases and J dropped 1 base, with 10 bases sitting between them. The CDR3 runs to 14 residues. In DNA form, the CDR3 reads TGTGCCAGTAGTACCAGGGTTGCGAACACTGAAGCTTTCTTT. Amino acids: CASSTRVANTEAFF. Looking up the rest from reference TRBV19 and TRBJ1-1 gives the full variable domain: DGGITQSPKYLFRKEGQNVTLSCEQNLNHDAMYWYRQDPGQGLRLIYYSQIVNDFQKGDIAEGYSVSREKKESFPLTVTSAQKNPTAFYLCASSTRVANTEAFFGQGTRLTVV.

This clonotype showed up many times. The CDR3 DNA reads as TGTGCCATCAGTGCGGCAGCTTACAATGAGCAGTTCTTC. Amino acids: CAISAAAYNEQFF. This rearrangement joins TRBV10-3 to TRBJ2-1; D not resolved. There are 13 residues in the CDR3. With 4 bases removed from V and 4 bases from J, the gap between germline ends came to 8 bases. Germline V gives CDR1 ENHRY, CDR2 SYGVKD.

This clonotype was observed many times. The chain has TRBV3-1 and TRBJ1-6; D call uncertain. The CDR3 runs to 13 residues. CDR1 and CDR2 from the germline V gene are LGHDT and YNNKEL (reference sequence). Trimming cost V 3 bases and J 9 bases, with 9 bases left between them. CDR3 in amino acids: CASSHRDSSPLHF. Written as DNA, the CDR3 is TGTGCCAGCAGCCATAGGGATAGTTCACCCCTCCACTTT.

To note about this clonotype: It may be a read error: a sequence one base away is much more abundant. CDR3 in amino acids: CASAGTGGGYEQYF. DNA for the CDR3: TGCGCCAGCGCCGGGACAGGAGGGGGATACGAGCAGTACTTC. The rearrangement joins TRBV10-2 to TRBJ2-7; 8 bases map to TRBD1. This CDR3 comprises 14 residues. Germline CDR1 is WSHSY and CDR2 is SAAADI. J lost 4 bases, V lost 8 bases, and 10 bases had no gene match.

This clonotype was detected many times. The CDR3 protein is CSARDRRAGNTEAFF. The CDR3 coding sequence is TGCAGTGCTAGAGATAGAAGGGCAGGGAACACTGAAGCTTTCTTT. This rearrangement joins TRBV20-1 to TRBJ1-1; D remains ambiguous. Germline loops: CDR1 DFQATT, CDR2 SNEGSKA (reference sequence). The V gene lost 0 bases and the J gene lost 1 base, with 12 bases spanning the gap. This CDR3 spans 15 amino acids.

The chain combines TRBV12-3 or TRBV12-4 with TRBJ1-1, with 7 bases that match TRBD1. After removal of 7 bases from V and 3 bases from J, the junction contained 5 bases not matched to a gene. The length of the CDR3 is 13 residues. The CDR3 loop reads CASNRQGDTEAFF. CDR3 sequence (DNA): TGTGCCAGCAATCGTCAGGGGGACACTGAAGCTTTCTTT.

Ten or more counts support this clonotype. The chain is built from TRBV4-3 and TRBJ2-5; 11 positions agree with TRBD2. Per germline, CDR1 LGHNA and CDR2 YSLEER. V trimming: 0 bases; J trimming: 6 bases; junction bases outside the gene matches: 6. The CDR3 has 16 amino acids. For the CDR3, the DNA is TGCGCCAGCAGCCAAGAGGCTAGCGGGGGGATAAAGACCCAGTACTTC. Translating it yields CASSQEASGGIKTQYF.

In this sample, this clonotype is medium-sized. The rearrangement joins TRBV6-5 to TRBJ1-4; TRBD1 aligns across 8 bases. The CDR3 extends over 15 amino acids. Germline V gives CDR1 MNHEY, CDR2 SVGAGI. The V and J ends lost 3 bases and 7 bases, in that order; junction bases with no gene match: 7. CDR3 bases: TGTGCCAGCAGTTATTCCGGGACAGGTGGTGAAAAACTGTTTTTT. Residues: CASSYSGTGGEKLFF.

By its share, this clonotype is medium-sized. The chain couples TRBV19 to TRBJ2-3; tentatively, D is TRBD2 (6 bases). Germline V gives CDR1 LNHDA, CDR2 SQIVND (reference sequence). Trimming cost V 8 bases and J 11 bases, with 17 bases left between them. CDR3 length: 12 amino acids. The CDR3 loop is CASGTGGVKQYF. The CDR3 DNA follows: TGTGCCAGTGGTACAGGCGGGGTAAAGCAGTATTTT.

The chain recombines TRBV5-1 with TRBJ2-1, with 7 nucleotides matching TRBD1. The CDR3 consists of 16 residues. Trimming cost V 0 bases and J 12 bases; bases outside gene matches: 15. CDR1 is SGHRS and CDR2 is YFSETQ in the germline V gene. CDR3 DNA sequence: TGCGCCAGCAGCTTGGTGGGGACAGACAGCACAGATACGCAGTTCTTC. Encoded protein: CASSLVGTDSTDTQFF.

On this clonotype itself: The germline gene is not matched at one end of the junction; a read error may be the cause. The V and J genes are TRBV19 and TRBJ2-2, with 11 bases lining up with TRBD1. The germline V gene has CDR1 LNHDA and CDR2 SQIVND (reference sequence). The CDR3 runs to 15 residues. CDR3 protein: CASSGGQGVSRELFF. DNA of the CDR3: TGTGCTAGTAGTGGGGGACAGGGGGTATCCCGGGAGCTGTTTTTT. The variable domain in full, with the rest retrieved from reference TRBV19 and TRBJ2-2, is DGGITQSPKYLFRKEGQNVTLSCEQNLNHDAMYWYRQDPGQGLRLIYYSQIVNDFQKGDIAEGYSVSREKKESFPLTVTSAQKNPTAFYLCASSGGQGVSRELFFGEGSRLTVL.

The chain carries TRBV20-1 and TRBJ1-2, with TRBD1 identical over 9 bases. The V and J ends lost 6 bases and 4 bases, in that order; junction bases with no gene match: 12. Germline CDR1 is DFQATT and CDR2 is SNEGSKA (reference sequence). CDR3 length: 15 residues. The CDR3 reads CSARDREDASYGYTF. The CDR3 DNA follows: TGCAGTGCAAGGGACAGGGAGGACGCTAGCTATGGCTACACCTTC.

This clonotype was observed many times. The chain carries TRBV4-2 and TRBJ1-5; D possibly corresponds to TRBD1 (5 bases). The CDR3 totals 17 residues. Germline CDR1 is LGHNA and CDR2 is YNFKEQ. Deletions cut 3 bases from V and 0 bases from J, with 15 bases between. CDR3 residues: CASSQADKRYSNQPQHF. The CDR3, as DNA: TGTGCCAGCAGCCAGGCGGACAAGAGGTATAGCAATCAGCCCCAGCATTTT.

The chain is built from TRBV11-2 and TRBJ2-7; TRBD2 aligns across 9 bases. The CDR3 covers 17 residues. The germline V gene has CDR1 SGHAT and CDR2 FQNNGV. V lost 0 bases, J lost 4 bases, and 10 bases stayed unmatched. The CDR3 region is CASSLDQETSGWYEQYF. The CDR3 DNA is TGTGCCAGCAGCTTAGATCAGGAGACTAGCGGTTGGTACGAGCAGTACTTC.

CDR3 nucleotides: TGTGCCACCAGCAGGAGACAGGGCTCCTACGAGCAGTACTTC. Its protein is CATSRRQGSYEQYF. This chain links TRBV15 with TRBJ2-7, with 7 nucleotides matching TRBD1. CDR1 and CDR2 from the germline V gene are LNHNV and YYDKDF (reference sequence). Trimming at V came to 3 bases and at J to 0 bases, leaving 2 bases not matched to a gene. The CDR3 totals 14 residues.

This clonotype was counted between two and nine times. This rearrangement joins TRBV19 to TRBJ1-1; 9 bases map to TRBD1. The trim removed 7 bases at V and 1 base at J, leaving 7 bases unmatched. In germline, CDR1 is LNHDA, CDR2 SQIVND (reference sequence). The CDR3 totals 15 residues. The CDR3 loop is CASTPTGGGNTEAFF. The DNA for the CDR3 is TGTGCCAGTACCCCAACAGGGGGCGGGAACACTGAAGCTTTCTTT.

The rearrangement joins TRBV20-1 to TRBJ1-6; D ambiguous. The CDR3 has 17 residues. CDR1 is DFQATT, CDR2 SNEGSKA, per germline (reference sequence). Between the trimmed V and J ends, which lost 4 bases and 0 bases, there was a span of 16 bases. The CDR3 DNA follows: TGCAGTGCTACCTCCATTGGAACCAGCTCCTATAATTCACCCCTCCACTTT. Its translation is CSATSIGTSSYNSPLHF.

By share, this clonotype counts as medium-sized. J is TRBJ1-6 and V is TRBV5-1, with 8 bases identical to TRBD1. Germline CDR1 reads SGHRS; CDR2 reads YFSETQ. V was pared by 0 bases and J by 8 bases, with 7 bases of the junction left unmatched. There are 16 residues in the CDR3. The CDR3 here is CASSLGGQGLHSPLHF. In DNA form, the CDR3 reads TGCGCCAGCAGCTTGGGAGGACAGGGTCTTCATTCACCCCTCCACTTT.

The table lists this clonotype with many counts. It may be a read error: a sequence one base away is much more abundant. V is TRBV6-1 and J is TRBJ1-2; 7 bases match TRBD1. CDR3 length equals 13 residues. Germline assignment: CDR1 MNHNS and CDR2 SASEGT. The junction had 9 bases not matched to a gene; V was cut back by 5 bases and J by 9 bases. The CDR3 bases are TGTGCCAGCAGTCAAGGGACAGAGCCGCGCTACACCTTC. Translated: CASSQGTEPRYTF.

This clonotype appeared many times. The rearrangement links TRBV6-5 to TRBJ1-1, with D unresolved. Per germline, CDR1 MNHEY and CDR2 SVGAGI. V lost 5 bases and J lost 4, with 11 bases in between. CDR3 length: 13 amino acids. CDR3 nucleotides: TGTGCCAGCAGTCTCTCCAAGGGCACTGAAGCTTTCTTT. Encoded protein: CASSLSKGTEAFF.

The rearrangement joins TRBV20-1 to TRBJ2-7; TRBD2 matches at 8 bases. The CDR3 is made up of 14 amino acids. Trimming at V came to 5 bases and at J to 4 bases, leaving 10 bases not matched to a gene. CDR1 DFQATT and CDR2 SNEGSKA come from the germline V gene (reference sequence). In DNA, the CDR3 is TGCAGTGCTTTCCTTAGCGGGGCGACTTACGAGCAGTACTTC. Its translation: CSAFLSGATYEQYF.